What follows are 5 T cell receptor beta chains derived from one specimen sequenced in a study of T cell responses to AZD1222 COVID-19 vaccine. The method was immunoSEQ multiplex PCR; TCRdb's version includes in-frame clones alone and lacks a portion of them. The sample consists of approximately 140,000 clones, more than 85% of them appearing once. This specimen was peripheral blood, taken 28 days after the second AZD1222 dose. These receptors were obtained from an adult who received the AZD1222 COVID-19 vaccine.

This chain connects TRBV5-6 to TRBJ1-1; a weak D match, TRBD1 (6 bases). V gave up 0 bases and J gave up 7 bases, with 13 bases separating them. Per germline, CDR1 SGHDT and CDR2 YYEEEE. This CDR3 spans 14 amino acids. Written as DNA, the CDR3 is TGTGCCAGCAGCTTGGACAGGGTAATCAGTGAAGCTTTCTTT. Residues: CASSLDRVISEAFF.

The rearrangement uses TRBV30 and TRBJ1-4; no reliable D call. The CDR3 spans 13 residues. V gave up 0 bases and J gave up 8 bases, with 10 bases separating them. Per the germline V gene, CDR1 is GTSNPN and CDR2 is SVGIG (reference sequence). CDR3 nucleotides: TGTGCCTGGAGTGTAGGCAGGAGCGAAAAACTGTTTTTT. Its protein is CAWSVGRSEKLFF.

This clone was seen only once. The rearrangement links TRBV5-5 to TRBJ2-1; tentatively, D is TRBD1 or TRBD2 (5 bases each). Germline V gene lookup returns CDR1 SGHKS and CDR2 YYEKEE (reference sequence). This CDR3 is 17 amino acids long. V was clipped by 3 bases and J by 0 bases, with 16 bases between them. Here the CDR3 reads CASSSQGALSSYNEQFF. The CDR3 coding sequence is TGTGCCAGCAGCTCCCAGGGAGCGCTTAGCTCCTACAATGAGCAGTTCTTC.

The chain combines TRBV7-3 with TRBJ1-1, with 9 bases that match TRBD1. The CDR3 loop spans 14 amino acids. The V segment lost 3 bases and the J segment 2 bases; nucleotides outside the gene matches: 1. Germline values: CDR1 SGHTA, CDR2 FQGTGA. Here the CDR3 DNA reads TGTGCCAGCAGCTTCACAGGGGGCAACACTGAAGCTTTCTTT. Protein sequence: CASSFTGGNTEAFF. Combining the CDR3 with reference TRBV7-3 and TRBJ1-1 gives the whole variable domain GAGVSQTPSNKVTEKGKYVELRCDPISGHTALYWYRQSLGQGPEFLIYFQGTGAADDSGLPNDRFFAVRPEGSVSTLKIQRTERGDSAVYLCASSFTGGNTEAFFGQGTRLTVV.

This rearrangement joins TRBV5-6 to TRBJ1-6, with TRBD1 identical over 7 bases. Looked up from germline, CDR1 is SGHDT and CDR2 is YYEEEE. J gave up 9 bases and V 2 bases, and 8 bases lay outside the gene matches. The CDR3 sequence is 15 residues long. The CDR3 sequence is CASSLTTGSGSPLHF. Here the CDR3 DNA reads TGTGCCAGCAGCTTAACGACAGGGAGTGGTTCACCCCTCCACTTT.